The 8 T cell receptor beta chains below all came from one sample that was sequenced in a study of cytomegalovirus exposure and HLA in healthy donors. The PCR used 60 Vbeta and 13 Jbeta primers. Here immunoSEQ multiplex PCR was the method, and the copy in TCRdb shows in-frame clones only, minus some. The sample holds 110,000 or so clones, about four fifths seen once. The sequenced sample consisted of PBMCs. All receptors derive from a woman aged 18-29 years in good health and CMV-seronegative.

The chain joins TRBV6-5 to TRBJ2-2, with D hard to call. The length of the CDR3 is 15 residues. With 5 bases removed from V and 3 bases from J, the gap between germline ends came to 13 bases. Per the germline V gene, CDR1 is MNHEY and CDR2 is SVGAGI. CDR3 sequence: CASSTPSTDTGELFF. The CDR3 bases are TGTGCCAGCAGTACCCCCAGTACAGACACCGGGGAGCTGTTTTTT.

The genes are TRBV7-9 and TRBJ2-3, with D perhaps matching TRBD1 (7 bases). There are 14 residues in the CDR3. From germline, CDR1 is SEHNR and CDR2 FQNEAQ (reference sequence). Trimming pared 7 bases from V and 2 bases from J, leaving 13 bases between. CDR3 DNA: TGTGCCAGCACCTCAGGGGGGTACACAGATACGCAGTATTTT. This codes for CASTSGGYTDTQYF.

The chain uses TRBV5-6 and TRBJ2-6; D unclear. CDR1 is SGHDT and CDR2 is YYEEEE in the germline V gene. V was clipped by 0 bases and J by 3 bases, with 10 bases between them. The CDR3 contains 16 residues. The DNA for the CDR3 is TGTGCCAGCAGCTTGGGTCCCGGAGTTGGGGCCAACGTCCTGACTTTC. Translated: CASSLGPGVGANVLTF. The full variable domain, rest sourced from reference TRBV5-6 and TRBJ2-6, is DAGVTQSPTHLIKTRGQQVTLRCSPKSGHDTVSWYQQALGQGPQFIFQYYEEEERQRGNFPDRFSGHQFPNYSSELNVNALLLGDSALYLCASSLGPGVGANVLTFGAGSRLTVL.

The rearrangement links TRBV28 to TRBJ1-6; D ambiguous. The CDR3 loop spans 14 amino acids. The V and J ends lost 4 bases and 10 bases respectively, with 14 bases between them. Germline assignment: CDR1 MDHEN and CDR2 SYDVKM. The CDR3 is CASSSMTGTSPLHF. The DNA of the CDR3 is TGTGCCAGCAGTTCCATGACGGGTACATCACCCCTCCACTTT.

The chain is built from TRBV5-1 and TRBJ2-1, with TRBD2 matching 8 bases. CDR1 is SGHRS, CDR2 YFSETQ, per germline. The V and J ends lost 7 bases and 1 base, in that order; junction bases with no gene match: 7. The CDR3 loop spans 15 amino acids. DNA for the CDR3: TGCGCCAGCGAGGCGGGAGGAGGGTCCTACAATGAGCAGTTCTTC. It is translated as CASEAGGGSYNEQFF.

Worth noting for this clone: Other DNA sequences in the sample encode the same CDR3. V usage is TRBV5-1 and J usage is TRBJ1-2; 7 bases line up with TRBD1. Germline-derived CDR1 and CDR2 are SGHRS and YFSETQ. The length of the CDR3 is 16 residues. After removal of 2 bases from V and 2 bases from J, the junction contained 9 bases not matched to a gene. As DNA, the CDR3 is TGCGCCAGCAGCTTAGGTGGGACAGACCAAAACTATGGCTACACCTTC. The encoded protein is CASSLGGTDQNYGYTF. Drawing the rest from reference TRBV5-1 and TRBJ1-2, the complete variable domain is KAGVTQTPRYLIKTRGQQVTLSCSPISGHRSVSWYQQTPGQGLQFLFEYFSETQRNKGNFPGRFSGRQFSNSRSEMNVSTLELGDSALYLCASSLGGTDQNYGYTFGSGTRLTVV.

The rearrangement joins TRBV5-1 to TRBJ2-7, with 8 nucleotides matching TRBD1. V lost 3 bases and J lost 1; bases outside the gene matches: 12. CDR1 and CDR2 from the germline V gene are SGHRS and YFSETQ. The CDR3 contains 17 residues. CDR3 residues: CASSSQSGTGPSYEQYF. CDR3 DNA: TGCGCCAGCAGCTCCCAGTCCGGGACAGGACCTTCCTACGAGCAGTACTTC.

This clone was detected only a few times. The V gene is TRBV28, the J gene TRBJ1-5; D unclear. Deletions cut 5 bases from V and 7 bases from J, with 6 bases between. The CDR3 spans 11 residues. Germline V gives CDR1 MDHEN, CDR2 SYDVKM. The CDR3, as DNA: TGTGCCAGCAGTCGGTACCAGCCCCAGCATTTT. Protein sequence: CASSRYQPQHF.